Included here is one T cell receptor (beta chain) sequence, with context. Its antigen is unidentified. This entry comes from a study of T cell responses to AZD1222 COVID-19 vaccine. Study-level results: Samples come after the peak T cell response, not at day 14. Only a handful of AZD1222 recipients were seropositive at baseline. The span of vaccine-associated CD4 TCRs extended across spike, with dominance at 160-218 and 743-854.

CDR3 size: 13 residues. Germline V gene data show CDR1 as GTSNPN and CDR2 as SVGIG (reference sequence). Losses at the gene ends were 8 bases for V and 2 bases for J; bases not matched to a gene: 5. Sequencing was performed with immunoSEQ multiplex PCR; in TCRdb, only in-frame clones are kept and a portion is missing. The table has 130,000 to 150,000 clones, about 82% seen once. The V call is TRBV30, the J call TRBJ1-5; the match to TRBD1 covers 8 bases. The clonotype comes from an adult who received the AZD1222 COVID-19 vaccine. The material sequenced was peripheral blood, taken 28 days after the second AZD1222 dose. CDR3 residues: CALDRGGNQPQHF. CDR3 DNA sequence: TGTGCCCTTGACAGGGGCGGCAATCAGCCCCAGCATTTT.